Listed here are 11 T cell receptor beta chains from one sample, sequenced in a study of read filtering for tumor transcriptome and immune sequencing. The library was built from roughly 400 ng RNA with molecular barcoded adaptors for alpha/delta and beta/gamma chains. MiXCR was run by TCRdb on the reads, yielding one entry per CDR3 protein. The sample lists around 41,000 distinct CDR3 sequences; approximately 15% were seen once. Material for sequencing was a population of CD138-negative cells sorted from bone marrow. The receptors were sampled from a donor aged 40 or older with multiple myeloma.

This clonotype was observed at least ten times. In DNA, the CDR3 is TGTGCCACCAGTGATTTATTTTCCCCGGGGGAGCTGTTTTTT. This codes for CATSDLFSPGELFF. This sequence joins TRBV24-1 and TRBJ2-2; D gene ambiguous. Germline CDR1 KGHDR, CDR2 SFDVKD. V gave up 1 base and J gave up 8 bases, with 10 bases separating them. The CDR3 spans 14 residues.

This clonotype was detected many times. The chain recombines TRBV20-1 with TRBJ1-1, with 8 bases lining up with TRBD1. The germline V gene encodes CDR1 DFQATT and CDR2 SNEGSKA (reference sequence). V lost 3 bases, J lost 1 base, and 4 bases stayed unmatched. The CDR3 spans 14 residues. The CDR3 sequence: CSASRDRPNTEAFF. Here the CDR3 DNA reads TGCAGTGCTAGCCGGGACAGGCCGAACACTGAAGCTTTCTTT.

V is TRBV5-1 and J is TRBJ1-1; tentatively, D is TRBD1 (6 bases). The V end lost 4 bases, the J end lost 3 bases, and 13 bases lay between the germline ends. This CDR3 is 14 amino acids long. The germline CDR1 and CDR2 sequences are SGHRS and YFSETQ. CDR3 sequence: CASSLERGDTEAFF. The CDR3 coding sequence is TGCGCCAGCAGCCTGGAGAGGGGGGACACTGAAGCTTTCTTT.

This clonotype was seen many times. The gene calls are TRBV2 and TRBJ2-3, with D possibly matching TRBD2 (6 bases). The germline V and J ends were trimmed by 7 bases and 4 bases, with 9 bases remaining between them. The CDR3 runs to 12 residues. The germline CDR1 and CDR2 sequences are SNHLY and FYNNEI. CDR3 in amino acids: CASKTSSDTQYF. The CDR3 DNA reads as TGTGCCAGCAAGACTAGTTCAGATACGCAGTATTTT.

The table lists this clonotype with many counts. The gene calls are TRBV29-1 and TRBJ2-1; D ambiguous. CDR3 length: 10 amino acids. V was cut by 4 bases and J by 9 bases, with 7 bases left in between. Germline V lookup: CDR1 SQVTM, CDR2 ANQGSEA. CDR3 sequence reads: CSVVVIEQFF. In nucleotides, the CDR3 is TGCAGCGTTGTAGTAATTGAGCAGTTCTTC.

The rearrangement uses TRBV7-2 and TRBJ2-2, with no clear D. This CDR3 spans 16 amino acids. From germline, CDR1 is SGHTA and CDR2 FQGNSA. V lost 1 base, J lost 1 base, and 10 bases lay in between. The CDR3 reads CASSLEQPKNTGELFF. The CDR3 nucleotides read TGTGCCAGCAGCTTAGAACAGCCTAAGAACACCGGGGAGCTGTTTTTT.

This clonotype has only a few counts. CDR3 sequence reads: CASSPLRGQPQHF. Here the CDR3 DNA reads TGTGCCAGCAGCCCCCTTCGTGGCCAGCCCCAGCATTTT. The chain carries TRBV6-5 and TRBJ1-5; no clear D. V was clipped by 6 bases and J by 7 bases, with 13 bases between them. Germline CDR1 reads MNHEY; CDR2 reads SVGAGI. The CDR3 extends over 13 amino acids.

Many counts were recorded for this clonotype. V and J are TRBV7-2 and TRBJ2-2; no firm D call. Germline V gene lookup returns CDR1 SGHTA and CDR2 FQGNSA. The CDR3 has 14 amino acids. The germline V and J ends were trimmed by 1 base and 6 bases, with 9 bases remaining between them. For the CDR3, the DNA is TGTGCCAGCAGCTTAGGAGCTTGGTCCGGGGAGCTGTTTTTT. This gives the protein CASSLGAWSGELFF.

This clonotype was recorded at least ten times. The chain uses TRBV27 and TRBJ2-3; no clear D. This CDR3 comprises 13 residues. Trimming took off 6 bases at V and 4 bases at J, with 11 bases between the two ends. Germline values: CDR1 MNHEY, CDR2 SMNVEV (reference sequence). For the CDR3, the DNA is TGTGCCAGCAGCTCCATCAGTTCAGATACGCAGTATTTT. Its translation is CASSSISSDTQYF.

The rearrangement links TRBV27 to TRBJ1-3, with no clear D. Trimming took off 2 bases at V and 3 bases at J, with 8 bases between the two ends. Germline-derived CDR1 and CDR2 are MNHEY and SMNVEV (reference sequence). The CDR3 is 14 residues long. Written as DNA, the CDR3 is TGTGCCAGCAGTTTAACTGGTTTTGGAAACACCATATATTTT. Its translation is CASSLTGFGNTIYF.

This clonotype was picked up many times. V gene TRBV7-2 combines with J gene TRBJ2-3; perhaps D is TRBD1 or TRBD2 (5 bases each). This CDR3 contains 16 residues. Germline V gene sequence: CDR1 SGHTA, CDR2 FQGNSA. V lost 3 bases to trimming and J lost 0 bases, with 13 bases between them. The CDR3 DNA reads TGTGCCAGCAGCTTGGGCCGGGACCGCAGCACAGATACGCAGTATTTT. Its translation is CASSLGRDRSTDTQYF.